This is a list of T cell receptor beta chains from one sample in a study of T cells in localized non-small cell lung cancer. The assay was immunoSEQ multiplex PCR, and TCRdb's table has in-frame clones only and misses some. The repertoire consists of about 79,000 clones, with 88% occurring once and the leading ten covering around a fifth. The sample consisted of peripheral blood, taken before any cancer treatment. These receptors all stem from a woman aged 40 to 75 with stage I squamous cell lung carcinoma. CDR3s include the opening cysteine and the closing phenylalanine or tryptophan. D genes are given only for firm matches. Not all rows give a size; the values are once, few, many and, for expanded clones, a class.

j_gene: TRBJ1-1; d_gene: .; abundance: .; v_gene: TRBV5-1; CDR3aa: CASSLFQKNTEAFF; CDR3nt: TGCGCCAGCAGCTTGTTTCAGAAGAACACTGAAGCTTTCTTT
j_gene: TRBJ2-5; d_gene: .; abundance: .; v_gene: TRBV28; CDR3aa: CASSLGAKETQYF; CDR3nt: TGTGCCAGCAGTTTAGGAGCAAAAGAGACCCAGTACTTC
j_gene: TRBJ2-3; d_gene: TRBD2; abundance: once; v_gene: TRBV5-3; CDR3aa: CARSLGGSGDADTQYF; CDR3nt: TGTGCCAGAAGCCTTGGGGGTAGCGGGGACGCAGATACGCAGTATTTT
j_gene: TRBJ2-1; d_gene: .; abundance: .; v_gene: TRBV30; CDR3aa: CAWERGDNEQFF; CDR3nt: TGTGCCTGGGAAAGGGGAGACAATGAGCAGTTCTTC
j_gene: TRBJ2-5; d_gene: TRBD2; abundance: once; v_gene: TRBV9; CDR3aa: CASSLTAVAGGIETQYF; CDR3nt: TGTGCCAGCAGCCTAACTGCTGTAGCGGGGGGGATAGAGACCCAGTACTTC
j_gene: TRBJ1-3; d_gene: .; abundance: .; v_gene: TRBV9; CDR3aa: CASSVEAGRRSGNTIYF; CDR3nt: TGTGCCAGCAGCGTAGAAGCAGGGAGGCGCTCTGGAAACACCATATATTTT
j_gene: TRBJ2-7; d_gene: .; abundance: .; v_gene: TRBV7-3; CDR3aa: CASSLGTLEQYF; CDR3nt: TGTGCCAGCAGCTTGGGGACACTAGAGCAGTACTTC
j_gene: TRBJ2-6; d_gene: .; abundance: .; v_gene: TRBV5-1; CDR3aa: CASSLAGSSGANVLTF; CDR3nt: TGCGCCAGCAGCTTGGCCGGAAGCTCTGGGGCCAACGTCCTGACTTTC
j_gene: TRBJ1-6; d_gene: .; abundance: .; v_gene: TRBV6-5; CDR3aa: CASSPRTGPGPLHF; CDR3nt: TGTGCCAGCAGTCCCCGGACGGGCCCGGGGCCCCTCCACTTT
j_gene: TRBJ1-3; d_gene: .; abundance: .; v_gene: TRBV7-9; CDR3aa: CASSSGARNTIYF; CDR3nt: TGTGCCAGCAGCTCCGGGGCCCGGAACACCATATATTTT
j_gene: TRBJ2-7; d_gene: TRBD2; abundance: .; v_gene: TRBV5-1; CDR3aa: CASSLDAGGSSYEQYF; CDR3nt: TGCGCCAGCAGCTTGGATGCCGGCGGGAGCTCCTACGAGCAGTACTTC
j_gene: TRBJ1-2; d_gene: TRBD1; abundance: .; v_gene: TRBV27; CDR3aa: CASSLVAGTAGGYTF; CDR3nt: TGTGCCAGCAGTTTAGTAGCTGGGACAGCTGGTGGCTACACCTTC
j_gene: TRBJ2-7; d_gene: TRBD2; abundance: .; v_gene: TRBV4-2; CDR3aa: CASSQELAGVSPDF; CDR3nt: TGTGCCAGCAGCCAAGAACTAGCGGGGGTCTCTCCGGACTTC
j_gene: TRBJ1-2; d_gene: .; abundance: .; v_gene: TRBV5-6; CDR3aa: CASSLVEGVGYTF; CDR3nt: TGTGCCAGCAGCTTGGTTGAGGGGGTTGGCTACACCTTC
j_gene: TRBJ2-2; d_gene: TRBD2; abundance: .; v_gene: TRBV2; CDR3aa: CASNGLAGNTGELFF; CDR3nt: TGTGCCAGCAATGGGCTAGCGGGTAACACCGGGGAGCTGTTTTTT
j_gene: TRBJ2-3; d_gene: .; abundance: .; v_gene: TRBV6-1; CDR3aa: CASSDLFTDTQYF; CDR3nt: TGTGCCAGCAGTGATCTGTTCACAGATACGCAGTATTTT
j_gene: TRBJ1-1; d_gene: .; abundance: .; v_gene: TRBV6-5; CDR3aa: CASSYAGQDSTEAFF; CDR3nt: TGTGCCAGCAGTTACGCGGGGCAGGATAGCACTGAAGCTTTCTTT
j_gene: TRBJ1-1; d_gene: TRBD1; abundance: .; v_gene: TRBV10-1; CDR3aa: CASSKTGANTEAFF; CDR3nt: TGCGCCAGCAGCAAAACAGGGGCGAACACTGAAGCTTTCTTT
j_gene: TRBJ1-2; d_gene: .; abundance: .; v_gene: TRBV6-5; CDR3aa: CASSMSNYGYTF; CDR3nt: TGTGCCAGCAGTATGTCTAACTATGGCTACACCTTC
j_gene: TRBJ2-1; d_gene: TRBD1; abundance: .; v_gene: TRBV6-7; CDR3aa: CASSSGQLSSSYNEQFF; CDR3nt: TGTGCCAGCAGTTCGGGACAGCTTAGTAGCTCCTACAATGAGCAGTTCTTC
j_gene: TRBJ1-2; d_gene: TRBD1; abundance: once; v_gene: TRBV25-1; CDR3aa: CASQQGSYGYTF; CDR3nt: TGTGCCAGCCAACAGGGGTCCTATGGCTACACCTTC
j_gene: TRBJ2-6; d_gene: .; abundance: .; v_gene: TRBV19; CDR3aa: CASSTASGANVLTF; CDR3nt: TGTGCCAGTAGTACGGCCTCTGGGGCCAACGTCCTGACTTTC